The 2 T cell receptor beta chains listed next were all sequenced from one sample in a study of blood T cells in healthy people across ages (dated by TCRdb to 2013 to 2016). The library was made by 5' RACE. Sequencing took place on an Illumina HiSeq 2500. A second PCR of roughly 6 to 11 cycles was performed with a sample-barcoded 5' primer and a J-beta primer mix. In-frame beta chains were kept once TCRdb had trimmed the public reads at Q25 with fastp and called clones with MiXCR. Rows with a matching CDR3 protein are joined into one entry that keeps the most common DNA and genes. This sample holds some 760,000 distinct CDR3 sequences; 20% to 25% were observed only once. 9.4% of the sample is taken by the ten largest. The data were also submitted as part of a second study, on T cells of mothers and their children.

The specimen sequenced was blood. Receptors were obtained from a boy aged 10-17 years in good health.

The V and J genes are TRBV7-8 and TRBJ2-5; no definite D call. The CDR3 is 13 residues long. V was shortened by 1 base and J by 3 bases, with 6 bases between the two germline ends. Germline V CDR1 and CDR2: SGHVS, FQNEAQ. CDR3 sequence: CASSLVQKETQYF. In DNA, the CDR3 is TGTGCCAGCAGCTTAGTACAGAAAGAGACCCAGTACTTC.

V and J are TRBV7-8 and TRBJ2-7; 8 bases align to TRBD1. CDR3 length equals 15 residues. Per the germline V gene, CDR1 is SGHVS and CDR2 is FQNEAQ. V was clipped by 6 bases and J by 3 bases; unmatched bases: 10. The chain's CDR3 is CASRTRQGILYEQYF. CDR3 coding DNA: TGTGCCAGCAGGACCCGACAGGGGATTCTCTACGAGCAGTACTTC.